The 5 T cell receptor beta chains presented below share a single source sample, sequenced in a study of cytomegalovirus exposure and HLA in healthy donors. The study ran its PCR with 60 Vbeta and 13 Jbeta primers. Data came from immunoSEQ multiplex PCR; TCRdb stores just in-frame clones and leaves some out. The table includes some 150,000 clones, 65% to 85% detected once. The sequencing sample was made of PBMCs. Receptors originate from a male donor in good health and CMV-seronegative.

V gene TRBV11-1 combines with J gene TRBJ1-1; 7 bases map to TRBD1. This CDR3 has 15 residues. After removal of 2 bases from V and 7 bases from J, the junction contained 10 bases not matched to a gene. The germline CDR1 and CDR2 sequences are SGHAT and FQDESV (reference sequence). CDR3 sequence: CASSLQGGVGGEAFF. CDR3 coding DNA: TGTGCCAGCAGCTTACAGGGGGGTGTTGGGGGTGAAGCTTTCTTT.

J is TRBJ2-5 and V is TRBV15; D might be TRBD2 (5 bases). This CDR3 comprises 14 residues. Trimming removed 3 bases from V and 5 bases from J, with 13 bases in between. CDR1 is LNHNV and CDR2 is YYDKDF in the germline V gene (reference sequence). The CDR3 protein is CATSRWGAHETQYF. CDR3 nucleotides: TGTGCCACCAGCAGGTGGGGAGCCCACGAGACCCAGTACTTC.

The chain has TRBV6-1 and TRBJ2-1; a possible D gene is TRBD2 (6 bases). This CDR3 region has 15 residues. V lost 6 bases to trimming and J lost 2 bases, with 14 bases between them. Germline V lookup: CDR1 MNHNS, CDR2 SASEGT. CDR3 loop: CASRWDSPTYNEQFF. The CDR3 DNA reads TGTGCCAGCAGATGGGACTCACCTACCTACAATGAGCAGTTCTTC.

J is TRBJ1-2 and V is TRBV4-2, with 10 bases lining up with TRBD1. The V gene's germline CDR1 is LGHNA and CDR2 YNFKEQ. V trimming: 5 bases; J trimming: 2 bases; junction bases outside the gene matches: 11. The CDR3 totals 17 residues. CDR3 loop: CASSIRQGARGNYGYTF. The CDR3 bases are TGTGCCAGCAGCATACGACAGGGGGCAAGAGGGAACTATGGCTACACCTTC.

V is TRBV5-4 and J is TRBJ2-1; D not resolved. The CDR3 has 15 amino acids. In germline, CDR1 is SGHNT, CDR2 YYREEE (reference sequence). With 4 bases removed from V and 0 bases from J, the gap between germline ends came to 11 bases. The CDR3 region has the DNA TGTGCCAGCAGCGTTGACATTAGCTCCTACAATGAGCAGTTCTTC. Protein product: CASSVDISSYNEQFF.